In its sample, the clone carrying this T cell receptor (beta chain) was seen once. Its target is not known. Profiled with immunoSEQ multiplex PCR; TCRdb holds only in-frame clones, not every one. Of over 85,000 clones in the sample, approximately 88% were seen once. The source of the sample is a study of cytomegalovirus exposure and HLA in healthy donors. Study-level findings and limits: Among TCR beta chains, those listed as cytomegalovirus-associated numbered 164.

The source material was PBMCs. The TCR comes from a woman aged 30 to 39 in good health and CMV-seropositive.

The CDR3 bases are TGTGCCACCAGCAGACGGACAGGGAACACCGGGGAGCTGTTTTTT. As protein: CATSRRTGNTGELFF. The chain employs TRBV15 and TRBJ2-2, with TRBD1 matching over 7 bases. The CDR3 runs 15 residues. Germline-derived CDR1 and CDR2 are LNHNV and YYDKDF (reference sequence). Trimming removed 2 bases from V and 1 base from J; junction bases left unmatched: 1.